Each of the 15 T cell receptor beta chains below was sequenced from the same sample in a study of blood T cell repertoires in COVID-19. TCRdb's copy holds only in-frame clones and misses some; the assay was immunoSEQ multiplex PCR. Here the sample spans roughly 220,000 clones, roughly 88% being singletons. Sequenced material: PBMCs or T cells enriched from blood (not recorded which). The receptors were sampled from a woman aged 35 to 49 with acute COVID-19.

This clone was found a few times. The chain combines TRBV5-5 with TRBJ1-1; D is unresolved. Trimming stripped 2 bases from V and 1 base from J, with 6 bases between. CDR3 length equals 13 residues. The germline gives CDR1 SGHKS, CDR2 YYEKEE (reference sequence). CDR3 sequence: CASSFPGNTEAFF. CDR3 nucleotides: TGTGCCAGCAGCTTCCCGGGGAACACTGAAGCTTTCTTT. Supplemented by reference TRBV5-5 and TRBJ1-1, the full variable domain reads DAGVTQSPTHLIKTRGQQVTLRCSPISGHKSVSWYQQVLGQGPQFIFQYYEKEERGRGNFPDRFSARQFPNYSSELNVNALLLGDSALYLCASSFPGNTEAFFGQGTRLTVV.

The chain carries TRBV30 and TRBJ1-2, with TRBD1 identical over 8 bases. The CDR3 runs 13 residues. Germline-derived CDR1 and CDR2 are GTSNPN and SVGIG (reference sequence). The ends lost 1 base at V and 7 bases at J; junction bases unmatched: 5. This CDR3 is CAWSANRGFGYTF. In nucleotides, the CDR3 is TGTGCCTGGAGTGCAAACAGGGGGTTTGGCTACACCTTC.

The chain couples TRBV7-8 to TRBJ1-3; tentatively, D is TRBD1 (5 bases). The CDR3 loop spans 17 amino acids. Trimming took off 1 base at V and 0 bases at J, with 13 bases between the two ends. The V gene's germline CDR1 is SGHVS and CDR2 FQNEAQ. The CDR3: CASSLEGLLISGNTIYF. CDR3 coding DNA: TGTGCCAGCAGCTTAGAGGGACTACTCATCTCTGGAAACACCATATATTTT.

The chain is built from TRBV20-1 and TRBJ2-7; D not resolved. CDR1 and CDR2 from the germline V gene are DFQATT and SNEGSKA (reference sequence). The CDR3 sequence is 11 residues long. V was clipped by 3 bases and J by 2 bases, with 5 bases between them. The chain's CDR3 is CSARETYEQYF. CDR3 sequence (DNA): TGCAGTGCTAGGGAGACCTACGAGCAGTACTTC.

CDR3 DNA sequence: TGTGCCAGTGGGTCAAGGAGTCAGCCCCAGCATTTT. It translates to CASGSRSQPQHF. The chain carries TRBV27 and TRBJ1-5, with no clear D. Deletions cut 9 bases from V and 6 bases from J, with 12 bases between. The CDR3 runs to 12 residues. Per germline, CDR1 MNHEY and CDR2 SMNVEV (reference sequence).

This rearrangement joins TRBV7-3 to TRBJ2-6; D ambiguous. The CDR3 has 18 amino acids. Trimming stripped 5 bases from V and 0 bases from J, with 17 bases between. Germline values: CDR1 SGHTA, CDR2 FQGTGA. The CDR3 DNA reads as TGTGCCAGCAGCATGAATCCTGCCACCTACTCTGGGGCCAACGTCCTGACTTTC. Residues: CASSMNPATYSGANVLTF.

The chain is built from TRBV30 and TRBJ1-2, with D maybe TRBD1 (5 bases). This CDR3 is built from 13 residues. Between the trimmed V and J ends, which lost 4 bases and 8 bases, there was a span of 17 bases. Germline CDR1 is GTSNPN and CDR2 is SVGIG (reference sequence). Here the CDR3 DNA reads TGTGCCTGGATCGGGGGGAGGGTTGACGGCTACACCTTC. Translated, it gives CAWIGGRVDGYTF. Based on the CDR3 plus reference TRBV30 and TRBJ1-2, the full variable domain is SQTIHQWPATLVQPVGSPLSLECTVEGTSNPNLYWYRQAAGRGLQLLFYSVGIGQISSEVPQNLSASRPQDRQFILSSKKLLLSDSGFYLCAWIGGRVDGYTFGSGTRLTVV.

This sequence joins TRBV19 and TRBJ2-1; 10 positions agree with TRBD2. J was trimmed by 8 bases and V by 8 bases; bases with no gene match: 6. Germline V lookup: CDR1 LNHDA, CDR2 SQIVND (reference sequence). This CDR3 comprises 13 residues. CDR3: CASGASGGDEQFF. The CDR3 nucleotides are TGTGCCAGTGGGGCTAGCGGGGGTGATGAGCAGTTCTTC.

A few counts support this clone. The chain uses TRBV5-6 and TRBJ1-4, with 7 positions matching TRBD1. V gave up 0 bases and J gave up 5 bases; unmatched junction bases: 4. From germline, CDR1 is SGHDT and CDR2 YYEEEE. The CDR3 loop spans 15 amino acids. This CDR3 reads CASSLEGAGNEKLFF. The CDR3 DNA sequence: TGTGCCAGCAGCTTGGAGGGGGCTGGGAATGAAAAACTGTTTTTT. The whole variable domain, filled in from reference TRBV5-6 and TRBJ1-4, reads DAGVTQSPTHLIKTRGQQVTLRCSPKSGHDTVSWYQQALGQGPQFIFQYYEEEERQRGNFPDRFSGHQFPNYSSELNVNALLLGDSALYLCASSLEGAGNEKLFFGSGTQLSVL.

J is TRBJ2-1 and V is TRBV6-5; D perhaps matches TRBD1 (6 bases). Germline assignment: CDR1 MNHEY and CDR2 SVGAGI. V lost 0 bases to trimming and J lost 9 bases, with 18 bases between them. The CDR3 totals 16 residues. DNA for the CDR3: TGTGCCAGCAGTTACTCTTCAGGGACATACAATTCTGAGCAGTTCTTC. It codes for CASSYSSGTYNSEQFF.

This clone was seen more than once but under ten times. The chain joins TRBV19 to TRBJ2-2; D gene uncertain. This CDR3 has 15 amino acids. Germline V CDR1 and CDR2: LNHDA, SQIVND (reference sequence). V was pared by 6 bases and J by 0 bases, with 11 bases between. The CDR3 DNA reads as TGTGCCAGTAGAAGGAGCCCTACGAACACCGGGGAGCTGTTTTTT. Its translation: CASRRSPTNTGELFF.

The rearrangement links TRBV3-1 (or the pseudogene TRBV3-2) to TRBJ2-2; TRBD1 is a possible D gene (5 bases). Germline V gene data show CDR1 as LGHDT and CDR2 as YNNKEL (reference sequence). This CDR3 is built from 16 residues. V shed 2 bases and J shed 3 bases, with 13 bases lying between them. CDR3 DNA sequence: TGTGCCAGCAGCCAAAGGCGACAGTCGGACACCGGGGAGCTGTTTTTT. This codes for CASSQRRQSDTGELFF.

Written as DNA, the CDR3 is TGTGCCAGCAGGCTGACAGGGGTAAGCAATCAGCCCCAGCATTTT. Translating gives CASRLTGVSNQPQHF. The chain has TRBV2 and TRBJ1-5, with 8 bases identical to TRBD1. J lost 1 base, V lost 6 bases, and 5 bases had no gene match. The CDR3 spans 15 residues. Germline V gene sequence: CDR1 SNHLY, CDR2 FYNNEI.

This clone was counted only a few times. The chain has TRBV24-1 and TRBJ2-7; D is possibly TRBD1 (5 bases). Germline CDR1 is KGHDR and CDR2 is SFDVKD. V lost 3 bases to trimming and J lost 0 bases, with 5 bases between them. This CDR3 is 13 amino acids long. The DNA for the CDR3 is TGTGCCACCAGTGATGACAGCTCCTACGAGCAGTACGTC. This codes for CATSDDSSYEQYV.

The DNA for the CDR3 is TGTGCCAGCAGCTTAGTAGTCGGGAATGAAGCTTTCTTT. It encodes CASSLVVGNEAFF. The chain employs TRBV7-2 and TRBJ1-1; no clear D gene. Germline assignment: CDR1 SGHTA and CDR2 FQGNSA. The CDR3 is made up of 13 amino acids. Trimming removed 1 base from V and 7 bases from J, with 10 bases in between.